The T cell receptor beta chain under discussion was sequenced for a study of follicular helper T cells after annual influenza vaccination. Sequencing was performed with immunoSEQ multiplex PCR; in TCRdb, only in-frame clones are kept and a portion is missing. The table includes some 10,000 clones, approximately 80% detected once. On this clone itself: The antigen is unknown.

Study results and limitations: Rare clonotypes were missed; only about 9-22% of cells gave TCRB. Day 7 ICOS+CD38+ clones were most often found later in ICOS-CD38- cTfh cells.

The CDR3 loop spans 13 amino acids. The V gene's germline CDR1 is LGHNA and CDR2 YSLEER. The V segment lost 2 bases and the J segment 10 bases; nucleotides outside the gene matches: 3. The chain combines TRBV4-3 with TRBJ2-1; 9 bases are a match to TRBD2. The receptor was isolated from an adult who received the influenza vaccine. The source material was CXCR5- memory CD4+ T cells sorted from blood, sampled 6 weeks after influenza vaccination. The DNA for the CDR3 is TGCGCCAGCAGCCAACTGCTAGCGGGAGAGCAGTTCTTC. It translates to CASSQLLAGEQFF.